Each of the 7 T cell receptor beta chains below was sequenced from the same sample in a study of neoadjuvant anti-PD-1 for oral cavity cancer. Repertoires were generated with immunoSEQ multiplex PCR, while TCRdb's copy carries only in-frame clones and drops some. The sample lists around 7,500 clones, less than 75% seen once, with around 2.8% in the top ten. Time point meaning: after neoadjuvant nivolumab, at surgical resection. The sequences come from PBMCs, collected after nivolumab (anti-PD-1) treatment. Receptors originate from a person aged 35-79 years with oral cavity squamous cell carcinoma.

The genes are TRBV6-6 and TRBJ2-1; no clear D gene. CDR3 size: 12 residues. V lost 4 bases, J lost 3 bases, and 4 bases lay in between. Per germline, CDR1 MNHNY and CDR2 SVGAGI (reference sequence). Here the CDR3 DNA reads TGTGCCAGCAGTTGGGACTACAATGAGCAGTTCTTC. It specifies CASSWDYNEQFF.

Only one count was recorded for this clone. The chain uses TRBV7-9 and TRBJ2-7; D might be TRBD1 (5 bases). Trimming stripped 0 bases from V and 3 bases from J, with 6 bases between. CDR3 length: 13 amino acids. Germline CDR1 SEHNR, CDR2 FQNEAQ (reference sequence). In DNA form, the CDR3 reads TGTGCCAGCAGCTTAGCAAGGGGCTACGAGCAGTACTTC. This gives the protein CASSLARGYEQYF.

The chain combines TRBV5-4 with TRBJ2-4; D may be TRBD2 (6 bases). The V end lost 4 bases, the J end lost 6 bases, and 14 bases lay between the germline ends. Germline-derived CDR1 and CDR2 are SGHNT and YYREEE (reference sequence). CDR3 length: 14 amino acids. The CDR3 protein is CASSAGGDRNIQYF. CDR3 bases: TGTGCCAGCAGCGCCGGGGGTGACAGAAACATTCAGTACTTC.

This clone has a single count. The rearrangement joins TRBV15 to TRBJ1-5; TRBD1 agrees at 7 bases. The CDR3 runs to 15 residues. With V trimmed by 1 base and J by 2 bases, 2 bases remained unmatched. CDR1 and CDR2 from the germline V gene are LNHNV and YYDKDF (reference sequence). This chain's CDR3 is CATSRGTGRNQPQHF. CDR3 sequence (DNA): TGTGCCACCAGCAGAGGGACAGGCCGCAATCAGCCCCAGCATTTT.

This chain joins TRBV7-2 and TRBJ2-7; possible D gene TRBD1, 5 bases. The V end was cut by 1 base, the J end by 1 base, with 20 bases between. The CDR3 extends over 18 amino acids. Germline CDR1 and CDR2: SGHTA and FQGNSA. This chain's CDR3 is CASSLGSEHRGRSYEQYF. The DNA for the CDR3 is TGTGCCAGCAGCTTAGGGTCAGAACATAGGGGAAGGTCCTACGAGCAGTACTTC.

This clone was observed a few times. The CDR3 nucleotides are TGTGCCAGCAGTGAAGGACGGGTGATATACAATGAGCAGTTCTTC. The encoded protein is CASSEGRVIYNEQFF. This sequence joins TRBV6-1 and TRBJ2-1; D call uncertain. The CDR3 consists of 15 residues. V lost 1 base to trimming and J lost 4 bases, with 11 bases between them. Germline values: CDR1 MNHNS, CDR2 SASEGT.

CDR3 residues: CASSYSGQGGGELFF. CDR3 DNA: TGTGCCAGCAGTTACTCGGGACAGGGAGGCGGGGAGCTGTTTTTT. This chain links TRBV6-5 with TRBJ2-2, with 9 bases that match TRBD1. The ends lost 0 bases at V and 7 bases at J; junction bases unmatched: 3. The CDR3 runs to 15 residues. The germline V gene has CDR1 MNHEY and CDR2 SVGAGI.